A selection of T cell receptor beta chains follows, all from one sample in a study of PD-1 blockade in mismatch repair-deficient tumors. Assay: immunoSEQ multiplex PCR; the TCRdb copy retains only in-frame clones and omits some. The data contain approximately 50,000 clones, around 82% of them singletons. Source: peripheral blood, taken 4 weeks after starting pembrolizumab. Source of these receptors: an adult with mismatch repair-deficient cancer. CDR3s include the opening cysteine and the closing phenylalanine or tryptophan. The order of the fields is J gene, D gene, clone size, V gene, CDR3 protein, CDR3 DNA. The D gene is left open where the match is weak. Rows give clone size only sometimes, using once, few, many, or a class for an expanded clone.

TRBJ2-1	TRBD2	few	TRBV19	CASSGGGSWDEQFF	TGTGCCAGTAGTGGAGGCGGGAGTTGGGATGAGCAGTTCTTC
TRBJ2-7	TRBD1	NA	TRBV5-1	CASSLAGRGHNEQYF	TGCGCCAGCAGCTTGGCCGGTAGGGGGCATAACGAGCAGTACTTC
TRBJ2-5	TRBD1	NA	TRBV18	CASSAGTGAQETQYF	TGTGCCAGCTCAGCAGGGACAGGGGCTCAAGAGACCCAGTACTTC
TRBJ1-4	NA	NA	TRBV29-1	CSVMVGVDEKLFF	TGCAGCGTTATGGTCGGGGTGGATGAAAAACTGTTTTTT
TRBJ2-1	TRBD2	NA	TRBV15	CATSIRSGTYNEQFF	TGTGCCACCAGCATCCGTAGCGGGACGTACAATGAGCAGTTCTTC
TRBJ1-5	NA	NA	TRBV28	CASSLWGQGGREPQHF	TGTGCCAGCAGTTTATGGGGTCAGGGTGGTAGAGAGCCCCAGCATTTT
TRBJ2-5	NA	NA	TRBV5-1	CASSWDIQETQYF	TGCGCCAGCAGCTGGGACATTCAAGAGACCCAGTACTTC
TRBJ1-2	NA	NA	TRBV11-3	CASTRGQQTYGYTF	TGTGCCAGCACCCGGGGACAACAGACCTATGGCTACACCTTC
TRBJ2-7	TRBD2	NA	TRBV5-4	CASSHTSGYEQYF	TGTGCCAGCAGCCATACTAGCGGCTACGAGCAGTACTTC
TRBJ2-1	TRBD2	NA	TRBV19	CASNSGVLGEQFF	TGTGCCAGTAACAGCGGGGTCCTCGGTGAGCAGTTCTTC
TRBJ2-7	TRBD1	NA	TRBV5-6	CASSLFRDRFHEQYF	TGTGCCAGCAGCTTGTTTCGGGACAGGTTCCACGAGCAGTACTTC
TRBJ2-5	NA	NA	TRBV7-3	CASSPQGGQETQYF	TGTGCCAGCAGCCCCCAAGGGGGTCAAGAGACCCAGTACTTC
TRBJ2-1	NA	NA	TRBV7-9	CGSGTYNEQFF	TGTGGAAGCGGAACATACAATGAGCAGTTCTTC
TRBJ2-6	NA	NA	TRBV19	CASRAARGTRSGANVLTF	TGTGCCAGTAGGGCCGCGCGAGGTACTCGCTCTGGGGCCAACGTCCTGACTTTC
TRBJ2-7	TRBD1	NA	TRBV13	CASSGGGTGIDGRYYEQYF	TGTGCCAGCAGCGGTGGAGGGACAGGGATAGATGGGCGCTACTACGAGCAGTACTTC
TRBJ1-2	NA	NA	TRBV28	CASSLLGPNSYGYTF	TGTGCCAGCAGTTTATTGGGCCCCAATTCTTATGGCTACACCTTC
TRBJ2-5	TRBD2	NA	TRBV6-1	CASSELAGQIRETQYF	TGTGCCAGCAGTGAGCTAGCGGGCCAGATTCGGGAGACCCAGTACTTC
TRBJ2-2	NA	NA	TRBV7-3	CASSYNTGELFF	TGTGCCAGCTCCTACAACACCGGGGAGCTGTTTTTT
TRBJ1-2	TRBD1	NA	TRBV2	CASSVSVWGTGFGYTF	TGTGCCAGCAGTGTTTCTGTGTGGGGGACAGGGTTCGGCTACACCTTC
TRBJ2-2	NA	NA	TRBV5-4	CASSSPRERATGELFF	TGTGCCAGCAGCTCACCTCGGGAGAGAGCCACCGGGGAGCTGTTTTTT
TRBJ1-4	NA	NA	TRBV5-5	CASSLAGSEKLFF	TGTGCCAGCAGCTTGGCGGGTAGTGAAAAACTGTTTTTT
TRBJ2-2	NA	NA	TRBV7-2	CACRSRVSGELFF	TGTGCCTGTCGATCCAGGGTGAGCGGGGAGCTGTTTTTT
TRBJ1-1	NA	NA	TRBV19	CASSIRDTTEAFF	TGTGCCAGTAGTATAAGGGACACCACTGAAGCTTTCTTT
TRBJ1-4	NA	NA	TRBV10-3	CAISDDGEKLFF	TGTGCCATCAGTGATGACGGAGAAAAACTGTTTTTT
TRBJ2-5	NA	NA	TRBV28	CASSLTSGRVVATQYF	TGTGCCAGCAGTCTAACTTCGGGCAGGGTGGTTGCGACCCAGTACTTC
TRBJ2-5	NA	NA	TRBV19	CASSMEGMAQYF	TGTGCCAGTAGTATGGAGGGGATGGCCCAGTACTTC
TRBJ1-2	NA	NA	TRBV27	CASSSLGGSFGYTF	TGTGCCAGCAGTTCGTTGGGCGGAAGCTTTGGCTACACCTTC
TRBJ2-5	NA	NA	TRBV27	CASSSAETQYF	TGTGCCAGCAGTTCAGCAGAGACCCAGTACTTC
TRBJ2-2	TRBD1	NA	TRBV25-1	CASSGSGTGGTGELFF	TGTGCCAGCAGTGGGTCCGGGACAGGGGGAACCGGGGAGCTGTTTTTT
TRBJ2-1	NA	NA	TRBV4-1	CASSQDQPRLGEQFF	TGCGCCAGCAGCCAAGATCAACCCAGGCTAGGGGAGCAGTTCTTC